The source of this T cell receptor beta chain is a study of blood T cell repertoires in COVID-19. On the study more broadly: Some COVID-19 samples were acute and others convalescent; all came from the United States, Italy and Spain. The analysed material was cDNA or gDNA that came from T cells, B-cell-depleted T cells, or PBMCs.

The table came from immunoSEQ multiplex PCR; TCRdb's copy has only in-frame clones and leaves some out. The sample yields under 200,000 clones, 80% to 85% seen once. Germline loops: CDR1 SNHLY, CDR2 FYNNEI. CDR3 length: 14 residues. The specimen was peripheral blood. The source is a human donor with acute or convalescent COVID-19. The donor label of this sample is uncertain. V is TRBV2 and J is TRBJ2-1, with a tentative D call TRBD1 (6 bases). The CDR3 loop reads CAGKGVSSYNEQFF. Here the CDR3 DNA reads TGTGCGGGGAAGGGGGTGAGCTCCTACAATGAGCAGTTCTTC.